Below are 2 T cell receptor beta chains sequenced from a single sample in a study of monozygotic twins with inflammatory bowel disease. From its re-call of the 5' RACE reads, TCRdb lists each CDR3 protein once, without DNA. The sample table includes 400,000 to 500,000 distinct CDR3 sequences. Specimen: blood. All receptors derive from a human donor with ulcerative colitis or Crohn's disease, or a healthy co-twin of an affected twin (not recorded which).

This chain connects TRBV3-1 to TRBJ2-3; TCRdb's D gene call, TRBD2, goes unchecked for lack of DNA. This CDR3 contains 15 residues. Germline assignment: CDR1 LGHDT and CDR2 YNNKEL (reference sequence). The CDR3: CASSSTSGTADTQYF.

The V gene is TRBV27, the J gene TRBJ2-5; lacking DNA, the TRBD2 call made by TCRdb goes unchecked. This CDR3 spans 16 amino acids. Germline V CDR1 and CDR2: MNHEY, SMNVEV (reference sequence). The CDR3 is CASSLSLSGTGETQYF.